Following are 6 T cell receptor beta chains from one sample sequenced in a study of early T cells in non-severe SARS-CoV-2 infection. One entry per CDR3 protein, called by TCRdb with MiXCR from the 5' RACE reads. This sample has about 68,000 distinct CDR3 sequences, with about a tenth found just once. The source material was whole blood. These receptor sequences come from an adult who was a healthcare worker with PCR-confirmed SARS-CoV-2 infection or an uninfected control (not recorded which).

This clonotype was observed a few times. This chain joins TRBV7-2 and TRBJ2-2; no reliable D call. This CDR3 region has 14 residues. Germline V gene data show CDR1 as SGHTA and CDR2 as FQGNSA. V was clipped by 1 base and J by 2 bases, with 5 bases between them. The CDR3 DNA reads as TGTGCCAGCAGCTTAGAGGCTAACACCGGGGAGCTGTTTTTT. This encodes CASSLEANTGELFF.

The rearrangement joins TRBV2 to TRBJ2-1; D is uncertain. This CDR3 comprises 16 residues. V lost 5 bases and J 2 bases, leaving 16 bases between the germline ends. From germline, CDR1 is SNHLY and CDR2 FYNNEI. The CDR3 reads CASSPWDRNAYNEQFF. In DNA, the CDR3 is TGTGCCAGCAGTCCCTGGGATAGAAACGCCTACAATGAGCAGTTCTTC.

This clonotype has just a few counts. The CDR3 is CASTRGPVVIGDTQYF. CDR3 coding DNA: TGTGCCAGCACCAGAGGTCCGGTTGTTATCGGAGATACGCAGTATTTT. The rearrangement joins TRBV28 to TRBJ2-3, with D uncertain. Germline loops: CDR1 MDHEN, CDR2 SYDVKM. There are 16 residues in the CDR3. Deletions cut 7 bases from V and 5 bases from J, with 22 bases between.

CDR3 region: CASSEQVGQPQHF. The CDR3 nucleotides are TGTGCCAGCTCCGAACAGGTCGGGCAGCCCCAGCATTTT. This chain joins TRBV3-1 and TRBJ1-5, with D possibly TRBD1 on 5 matching bases. Germline lookup yields CDR1 LGHDT and CDR2 YNNKEL (reference sequence). The V gene lost 8 bases and the J gene lost 7 bases, with 15 bases spanning the gap. The CDR3 sequence is 13 residues long.

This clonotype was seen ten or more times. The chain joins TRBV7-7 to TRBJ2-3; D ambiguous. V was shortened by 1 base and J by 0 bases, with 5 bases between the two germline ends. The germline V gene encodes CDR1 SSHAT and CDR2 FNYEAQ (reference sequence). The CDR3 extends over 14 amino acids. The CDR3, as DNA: TGTGCCAGCAGCTTAGACTTCAGCACAGATACGCAGTATTTT. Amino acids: CASSLDFSTDTQYF. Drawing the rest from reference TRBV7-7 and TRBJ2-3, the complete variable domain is GAGVSQSPRYKVTKRGQDVTLRCDPISSHATLYWYQQALGQGPEFLTYFNYEAQPDKSGLPSDRFSAERPEGSISTLTIQRTEQRDSAMYRCASSLDFSTDTQYFGPGTRLTVL.

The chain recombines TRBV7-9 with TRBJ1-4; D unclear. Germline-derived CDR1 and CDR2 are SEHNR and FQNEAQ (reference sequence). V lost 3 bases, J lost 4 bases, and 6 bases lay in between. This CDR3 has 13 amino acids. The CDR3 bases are TGTGCCAGCAGCTTGGGTAATAATGAAAAACTGTTTTTT. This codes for CASSLGNNEKLFF.